This T cell receptor beta chain stems from a study of beta chain features in type 1 diabetes. Overall study findings and caveats: Shorter TCRB CDR3s, moderately but significantly so, were found in Type 1 diabetes patients in all four CD4+ subsets. Comparison showed that naive, central memory and Treg TCRB repertoires appeared more similar among patients than among healthy donors. Junctions at VDJ sites from type 1 diabetes patients had fewer insertions and more deletions.

Reverse transcribing all isolated RNA meant expressed TCRB transcripts were sequenced. TCRdb's copy holds only in-frame clones and misses some; the assay was immunoSEQ multiplex PCR. Of just under 150,000 clones listed, less than 11% are singletons. This clone has a handful of counts. Its antigen is not known. At one boundary the junction diverges from the germline segment, which might be a read error. Each of the CD4+ naive, central memory, regulatory and stem cell-like memory populations was sorted via CD45RO/CCR7/CD25/CD127/CD95/CD27. The sequencing sample was made of naive CD4+ T cells from blood. This receptor was obtained from a man between 18 and 35 years old in good health.

DNA of the CDR3: TGTGCCAGCAGTTTGGACAGGGGTTACGAGCAGTACTTC. It is translated as CASSLDRGYEQYF. V and J are TRBV5-4 and TRBJ2-7; TRBD1 matches 9 bases. Per germline, CDR1 SGHNT and CDR2 YYREEE (reference sequence). The CDR3 has 13 residues.